This T cell receptor beta chain originates from a study of cytomegalovirus exposure and HLA in healthy donors. Study-level results: A later analysis showed HLA-associated TCR beta chains outstripping equally common others in clonal expansion. The study dropped some indistinguishable V segments, TRBV6-2 and TRBV6-3 among them.

Trimming at V came to 1 base and at J to 5 bases, leaving 13 bases not matched to a gene. The length of the CDR3 is 18 residues. The V gene's germline CDR1 is SGHVS and CDR2 FQNEAQ. PCR was performed using 60 Vbeta and 13 Jbeta primers. Sequencing used immunoSEQ multiplex PCR; TCRdb keeps in-frame clones, though not all of them. The sample has under 200,000 clones; around 82% are singletons. Remarks on this clone: Its specificity is not known.

V is TRBV7-8 and J is TRBJ2-1; TRBD2 aligns across 8 bases. The material sequenced was PBMCs. The TCR originated in a boy younger than 10 in good health and CMV-seronegative. In nucleotides, the CDR3 is TGTGCCAGCAGCTTAGTCGCGGGAGGACTTCGCCTCCACAATGAGCAGTTCTTC. It is translated as CASSLVAGGLRLHNEQFF. Full variable domain (missing parts from reference TRBV7-8 and TRBJ2-1): GAGVSQSPRYKVAKRGQDVALRCDPISGHVSLFWYQQALGQGPEFLTYFQNEAQLDKSGLPSDRFFAERPEGSVSTLKIQRTQQEDSAVYLCASSLVAGGLRLHNEQFFGPGTRLTVL.